One sample yielded the 24 T cell receptor beta chains listed below, sequenced in a study of blood T cell repertoires in COVID-19. The repertoire was sequenced with immunoSEQ multiplex PCR; TCRdb's copy has only in-frame clones and lacks some. Counted here are about 200,000 clones, 70% to 90% occurring once; the ten biggest clones make up about a sixth. Sample: peripheral blood. These receptors were taken from a man in his fifties with COVID-19, enrolled during active disease.

V gene TRBV3-1 (or the pseudogene TRBV3-2) combines with J gene TRBJ2-7; possible D gene TRBD1, 5 bases. This CDR3 region has 14 residues. V was trimmed by 2 bases and J by 0 bases, leaving 8 bases between them. Germline-derived CDR1 and CDR2 are LGHDT and YNNKEL (reference sequence). The CDR3 sequence is CASSQRGHSYEQYF. The DNA for the CDR3 is TGTGCCAGCAGCCAAAGAGGACACTCCTACGAGCAGTACTTC.

This clone was found once. V is TRBV27 and J is TRBJ1-5, with TRBD1 as a possible D gene (6 bases). Germline V gene data show CDR1 as MNHEY and CDR2 as SMNVEV (reference sequence). V shed 5 bases and J shed 1 base, with 9 bases lying between them. The CDR3 extends over 14 amino acids. The CDR3 DNA reads as TGTGCCAGCAGTATAGGACAGAGCAATCAGCCCCAGCATTTT. This translates into CASSIGQSNQPQHF.

The V call is TRBV28, the J call TRBJ2-3; 8 bases map to TRBD2. The V and J ends lost 7 bases and 4 bases, in that order; junction bases with no gene match: 10. The CDR3 contains 15 residues. Germline CDR1 MDHEN, CDR2 SYDVKM. CDR3 nucleotides: TGTGCCAGCACCCCCCAGCGGGGGCGTCCAGATACGCAGTATTTT. It encodes CASTPQRGRPDTQYF.

This clone was detected once. The chain uses TRBV15 and TRBJ2-3; perhaps TRBD2 as D (6 bases). This CDR3 is 13 amino acids long. Germline V gene lookup returns CDR1 LNHNV and CDR2 YYDKDF (reference sequence). V was pared by 8 bases and J by 2 bases, with 11 bases between. CDR3 coding DNA: TGTGCCACCTCCACTAGCCTCACAGATACGCAGTATTTT. This codes for CATSTSLTDTQYF.

The chain employs TRBV19 and TRBJ2-7; no clear D gene. The germline V gene has CDR1 LNHDA and CDR2 SQIVND (reference sequence). V was cut by 5 bases and J by 0 bases, with 14 bases left in between. The CDR3 spans 15 residues. CDR3: CASSQGARSSYEQYF. CDR3 DNA sequence: TGTGCCAGTAGTCAAGGTGCTAGGAGCTCCTACGAGCAGTACTTC.

The table lists this clone with a count of one. The chain joins TRBV6-2 or TRBV6-3 to TRBJ1-6; a weak D match, TRBD1 (6 bases). This CDR3 is built from 15 residues. Germline values: CDR1 MNHEY, CDR2 SVGEGT. Trimming stripped 5 bases from V and 7 bases from J, with 15 bases between. The CDR3 DNA follows: TGTGCCAGCAGTCAAGTAACAGGGTTAAATTCACCCCTCCACTTT. Protein sequence: CASSQVTGLNSPLHF.

The chain combines TRBV7-9 with TRBJ2-7, with 9 bases that match TRBD2. The length of the CDR3 is 15 residues. CDR1 and CDR2 (germline): SEHNR, FQNEAQ (reference sequence). Trimming took 5 bases from V and 5 from J; bases not matched to a gene: 10. CDR3 region: CASSPGGGRGDEQYF. The CDR3 DNA reads as TGTGCCAGCAGCCCAGGAGGCGGGAGGGGAGACGAGCAGTACTTC.

In its sample, this clone was seen a few times. The rearrangement uses TRBV5-1 and TRBJ2-7, with 8 bases matching TRBD1. The CDR3 consists of 13 residues. Germline-derived CDR1 and CDR2 are SGHRS and YFSETQ. J was trimmed by 6 bases and V by 4 bases; bases with no gene match: 6. This CDR3 reads CASSVDRGAEQYF. In DNA, the CDR3 is TGCGCCAGCAGCGTCGACAGGGGCGCCGAGCAGTACTTC. Combining the CDR3 with reference TRBV5-1 and TRBJ2-7 gives the whole variable domain KAGVTQTPRYLIKTRGQQVTLSCSPISGHRSVSWYQQTPGQGLQFLFEYFSETQRNKGNFPGRFSGRQFSNSRSEMNVSTLELGDSALYLCASSVDRGAEQYFGPGTRLTVT.

This clone was observed a few times. The chain links TRBV19 to TRBJ1-5; 8 nucleotides agree with TRBD1. Germline CDR1 and CDR2: LNHDA and SQIVND (reference sequence). The J segment lost 1 base and the V segment lost 6 bases, leaving 14 bases of the junction unmatched. This CDR3 region has 18 residues. The CDR3 is CASREIYRGITSNQPQHF. The CDR3 DNA reads TGTGCCAGTAGGGAGATTTACAGGGGGATCACGAGCAATCAGCCCCAGCATTTT.

The V call is TRBV28, the J call TRBJ2-3; D is perhaps TRBD2 (6 bases). CDR3 length equals 12 residues. V dropped 4 bases and J dropped 8 bases, with 10 bases sitting between them. The germline V gene has CDR1 MDHEN and CDR2 SYDVKM. The CDR3 sequence is CASSYVGSTQYF. Here the CDR3 DNA reads TGTGCCAGCAGTTATGTCGGGAGTACGCAGTATTTT.

The V and J genes are TRBV11-2 and TRBJ2-7, with 12 bases aligning to TRBD2. The germline V gene has CDR1 SGHAT and CDR2 FQNNGV. The ends lost 1 base at V and 3 bases at J; junction bases unmatched: 4. This CDR3 contains 16 residues. This CDR3 reads CASSLGLAGGFYEQYF. The CDR3, as DNA: TGTGCCAGCAGCTTAGGCCTAGCGGGAGGGTTCTACGAGCAGTACTTC.

The rearrangement joins TRBV6-1 to TRBJ1-3, with a tentative D call TRBD1 (5 bases). CDR1 MNHNS and CDR2 SASEGT come from the germline V gene. The CDR3 contains 15 residues. The germline V and J ends were trimmed by 3 bases and 0 bases, with 9 bases remaining between them. CDR3 residues: CASSETVPSGNTIYF. The DNA for the CDR3 is TGTGCCAGCAGTGAGACAGTTCCCTCTGGAAACACCATATATTTT.

This chain joins TRBV4-2 and TRBJ1-2, with 9 nucleotides matching TRBD1. CDR1 is LGHNA, CDR2 YNFKEQ, per germline. This CDR3 contains 14 residues. With V trimmed by 3 bases and J by 8 bases, 7 bases remained unmatched. CDR3 amino acids: CASSQTPGQGGYTF. CDR3 bases: TGTGCCAGCAGCCAGACCCCGGGACAGGGAGGCTACACCTTC.

The chain combines TRBV7-6 with TRBJ1-1; D is unresolved. V was pared by 5 bases and J by 7 bases, with 11 bases between. The CDR3 extends over 12 amino acids. Germline loops: CDR1 SGHVS, CDR2 FNYEAQ. The CDR3 DNA is TGTGCCAGCAGCCCCTTACGGGGTGAAGCTTTCTTT. Amino acids: CASSPLRGEAFF.

This clone appeared a single time. The chain is built from TRBV19 and TRBJ2-3; TRBD1 matches 8 bases. The CDR3 sequence is 13 residues long. CDR1 and CDR2 (germline): LNHDA, SQIVND (reference sequence). J was trimmed by 1 base and V by 6 bases; bases with no gene match: 0. CDR3 amino acids: CASRTGGTDTQYF. CDR3 nucleotide sequence: TGTGCCAGTAGGACAGGGGGCACAGATACGCAGTATTTT.

The chain combines TRBV7-9 with TRBJ2-6, with D hard to call. Germline CDR1 SEHNR, CDR2 FQNEAQ (reference sequence). The CDR3 runs 17 residues. V lost 5 bases, J lost 0 bases, and 14 bases lay in between. In DNA, the CDR3 is TGTGCCAGCAGCCCGGTTTTCTCCGGCTCTGGGGCCAACGTCCTGACTTTC. It translates to CASSPVFSGSGANVLTF.

The chain combines TRBV2 with TRBJ2-5; 9 bases are a match to TRBD2. Germline V gene lookup returns CDR1 SNHLY and CDR2 FYNNEI. Losses at the gene ends were 3 bases for V and 0 bases for J; bases not matched to a gene: 2. This CDR3 is 15 amino acids long. In DNA, the CDR3 is TGTGCCAGCAGTGAGACTAGCGGAAACCAAGAGACCCAGTACTTC. The encoded protein is CASSETSGNQETQYF.

This rearrangement joins TRBV29-1 to TRBJ2-1, with 8 bases fitting TRBD2. J gave up 9 bases and V 7 bases, and 5 bases lay outside the gene matches. There are 11 residues in the CDR3. CDR1 and CDR2 from the germline V gene are SQVTM and ANQGSEA. This chain's CDR3 is CSALRGGEQFF. The CDR3 bases are TGCAGCGCCCTCCGGGGGGGTGAGCAGTTCTTC.

The J gene is TRBJ2-7, the V gene TRBV10-3; D may be TRBD2 (5 bases). Germline V gene data show CDR1 as ENHRY and CDR2 as SYGVKD. Trimming pared 2 bases from V and 6 bases from J, leaving 14 bases between. The CDR3 is 14 residues long. DNA of the CDR3: TGTGCCATCAGTGAGAGCCGGGGTTCTACCGAGCAGTACTTC. Translating gives CAISESRGSTEQYF.

The chain links TRBV6-2 or TRBV6-3 to TRBJ1-2; 10 bases line up with TRBD1. Per the germline V gene, CDR1 is MNHEY and CDR2 is SVGEGT. This CDR3 is built from 14 residues. The V gene end was trimmed by 1 base and the J gene end by 8 bases; junction bases not matched to a gene: 4. The CDR3 DNA reads TGTGCCAGCAGTTACTTGGGACAGGGGAGCGGCTACACCTTC. Translating it yields CASSYLGQGSGYTF.

This clone was observed once. The genes are TRBV27 and TRBJ1-2, with 8 bases lining up with TRBD1. CDR3 length: 12 amino acids. Germline CDR1 is MNHEY and CDR2 is SMNVEV (reference sequence). The trim removed 5 bases at V and 9 bases at J, leaving 5 bases unmatched. CDR3 coding DNA: TGTGCCAGCAGTCCCGGACAGGGAAGCTACACCTTC. Protein sequence: CASSPGQGSYTF.

This clone was picked up a small number of times. The chain uses TRBV5-1 and TRBJ2-7; TRBD2 matches 14 bases. From germline, CDR1 is SGHRS and CDR2 YFSETQ. The junction had 5 bases not matched to a gene; V was cut back by 4 bases and J by 5 bases. The CDR3 length is 15 residues. CDR3 region: CASSTGLAGGHEQYF. The CDR3 DNA is TGCGCCAGCAGCACCGGACTAGCGGGAGGCCACGAGCAGTACTTC.

The chain combines TRBV18 with TRBJ2-3; a weak D match, TRBD2 (5 bases). Germline-derived CDR1 and CDR2 are KGHSH and LQKENI. The CDR3 runs to 15 residues. V was pared by 3 bases and J by 7 bases, with 17 bases between. CDR3 nucleotides: TGTGCCAGCTCACCGGTAGACTACTCAGCGTATACGCAGTATTTT. This gives the protein CASSPVDYSAYTQYF. The entire variable domain, with the rest obtained from reference TRBV18 and TRBJ2-3, is as follows: NAGVMQNPRHLVRRRGQEARLRCSPMKGHSHVYWYRQLPEEGLKFMVYLQKENIIDESGMPKERFSAEFPKEGPSILRIQQVVRGDSAAYFCASSPVDYSAYTQYFGPGTRLTVL.

This clone is labeled as large. The rearrangement links TRBV6-6 to TRBJ2-6; D remains unclear. This CDR3 spans 13 amino acids. Per the germline V gene, CDR1 is MNHNY and CDR2 is SVGAGI (reference sequence). The CDR3 DNA reads as TGTGCAAGCGAGAGTCCCGGGGCCAACGTCCTGACTTTC. Amino acid sequence: CASESPGANVLTF.